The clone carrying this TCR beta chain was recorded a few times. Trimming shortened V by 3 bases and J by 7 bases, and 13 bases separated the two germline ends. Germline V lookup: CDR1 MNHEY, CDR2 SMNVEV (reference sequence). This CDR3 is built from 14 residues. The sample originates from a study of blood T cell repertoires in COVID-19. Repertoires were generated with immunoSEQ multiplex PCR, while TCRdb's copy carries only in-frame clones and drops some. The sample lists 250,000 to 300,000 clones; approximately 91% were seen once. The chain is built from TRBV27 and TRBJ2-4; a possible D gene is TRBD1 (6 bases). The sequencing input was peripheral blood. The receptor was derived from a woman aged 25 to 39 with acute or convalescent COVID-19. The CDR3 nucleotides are TGTGCCAGCAGTTTTACGCCAGGGGTGAACATTCAGTACTTC. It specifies CASSFTPGVNIQYF.